Each of the 21 T cell receptor beta chains below was sequenced from the same sample in a study of persistence of HIV-infected CD4 T cells. The stimulus was an HIV-1 Gag 15-mer peptide pool, roughly 1 ug/peptide/mL. Sorted nonresponding memory CD4+ T cells were CD40L-negative, CD69-negative, CD45RO-high. These TCRs' antigens remain unknown. This was the immunoSEQ version 4 assay in survey mode. The method was immunoSEQ multiplex PCR; TCRdb's version includes in-frame clones alone and lacks a portion of them. This table has tens of thousands of clones, about 84% appearing once. This specimen consisted of CD4+ T cells sorted from PBMCs after approximately 19-hour stimulation, obtained from a patient who received antiretroviral therapy. The receptors shown here come from an adult man with HIV who was CMV-seropositive.

The chain has TRBV2 and TRBJ1-5; possible D gene TRBD1, 6 bases. This CDR3 is built from 14 residues. Trimming took 6 bases from V and 3 from J, leaving 12 bases between them. CDR1 is SNHLY, CDR2 FYNNEI, per germline. The CDR3 loop is CASSERTDNQPQHF. For the CDR3, the DNA is TGTGCCAGCAGCGAAAGGACAGACAATCAGCCCCAGCATTTT.

This chain links TRBV10-3 with TRBJ2-1; a possible D gene is TRBD1 (6 bases). The germline CDR1 and CDR2 sequences are ENHRY and SYGVKD. This CDR3 is built from 12 residues. The V end was cut by 7 bases, the J end by 6 bases, with 10 bases between. Here the CDR3 reads CAITMTGNEQFF. The CDR3 DNA reads TGTGCCATCACCATGACAGGCAATGAGCAGTTCTTC.

The chain is built from TRBV11-2 and TRBJ1-3, with no clear D. V gave up 3 bases and J gave up 0 bases, with 12 bases separating them. This CDR3 is built from 16 residues. CDR1 and CDR2 from the germline V gene are SGHAT and FQNNGV. The chain's CDR3 is CASSFTSTISGNTIYF. CDR3 bases: TGTGCCAGCAGCTTCACCTCGACAATCTCTGGAAACACCATATATTTT.

The gene calls are TRBV6-5 and TRBJ1-1; D unresolved. With 2 bases removed from V and 7 bases from J, the gap between germline ends came to 11 bases. The CDR3 has 13 amino acids. CDR1 MNHEY and CDR2 SVGAGI come from the germline V gene. DNA for the CDR3: TGTGCCAGCAGTTACGGATGGGTAGGTGAAGCTTTCTTT. This translates into CASSYGWVGEAFF.

The genes are TRBV15 and TRBJ1-2; 7 positions match TRBD1. The germline gives CDR1 LNHNV, CDR2 YYDKDF (reference sequence). The CDR3 contains 14 residues. Germline trimming cut 5 bases from V and 5 bases from J; bases unmatched to any gene: 8. CDR3 sequence: CATSGDRGIYGYTF. The CDR3 bases are TGTGCCACCAGCGGGGACAGAGGGATATATGGCTACACCTTC.

The V call is TRBV5-4, the J call TRBJ1-4, with D tentatively TRBD1 (6 bases). Per the germline V gene, CDR1 is SGHNT and CDR2 is YYREEE (reference sequence). The CDR3 sequence is 18 residues long. V lost 2 bases and J lost 0, with 17 bases in between. The CDR3 coding sequence is TGTGCCAGCAGCTTCCAGACAGGTCCCTCCGCAACTAATGAAAAACTGTTTTTT. Amino acid sequence: CASSFQTGPSATNEKLFF. The entire variable domain, with the rest obtained from reference TRBV5-4 and TRBJ1-4, is as follows: ETGVTQSPTHLIKTRGQQVTLRCSSQSGHNTVSWYQQALGQGPQFIFQYYREEENGRGNFPPRFSGLQFPNYSSELNVNALELDDSALYLCASSFQTGPSATNEKLFFGSGTQLSVL.

This clone was observed a single time. V gene TRBV7-9 combines with J gene TRBJ1-2; D may be TRBD1 (5 bases). The CDR3 contains 16 residues. V lost 5 bases, J lost 10 bases, and 26 bases lay in between. Germline loops: CDR1 SEHNR, CDR2 FQNEAQ (reference sequence). Here the CDR3 DNA reads TGTGCCAGCAGCGCAGACATCCTCCGGCGGGGGGAAGTCTACACCTTC. This translates into CASSADILRRGEVYTF.

The chain joins TRBV5-1 to TRBJ1-2, with no clear D. This CDR3 contains 13 residues. CDR1 and CDR2 (germline): SGHRS, YFSETQ. V was trimmed by 5 bases and J by 1 base, leaving 9 bases between them. The CDR3 DNA is TGCGCCAGCAGAGACGACGTTAACTATGGCTACACCTTC. It translates to CASRDDVNYGYTF.

The chain uses TRBV27 and TRBJ1-6; D unclear. Trimming stripped 5 bases from V and 9 bases from J, with 14 bases between. This CDR3 comprises 14 residues. Germline CDR1 reads MNHEY; CDR2 reads SMNVEV (reference sequence). The CDR3 DNA follows: TGTGCCAGCAGTGGTCGCCGAAGGTCTTCACCCCTCCACTTT. It translates to CASSGRRRSSPLHF.

J is TRBJ2-1 and V is TRBV29-1; no clear D gene. The CDR3 is 18 amino acids. Per the germline V gene, CDR1 is SQVTM and CDR2 is ANQGSEA. The V and J ends lost 2 bases and 0 bases respectively, with 20 bases between them. CDR3 in DNA: TGCAGCGTTGAATCGCCGTTTTCCCTCTTGAGCTCCTACAATGAGCAGTTCTTC. This gives the protein CSVESPFSLLSSYNEQFF.

As DNA, the CDR3 is TGTGCCAGCAGGCCGGGACAGGTGAACACTGAAGCTTTCTTT. As protein: CASRPGQVNTEAFF. The V gene is TRBV19, the J gene TRBJ1-1, with TRBD1 matching over 8 bases. The V and J ends lost 9 bases and 0 bases, in that order; junction bases with no gene match: 6. Germline assignment: CDR1 LNHDA and CDR2 SQIVND (reference sequence). The CDR3 length is 14 residues.

This clone was seen a few times. This chain links TRBV20-1 with TRBJ1-1; D is ambiguous. Per the germline V gene, CDR1 is DFQATT and CDR2 is SNEGSKA (reference sequence). V gave up 6 bases and J gave up 10 bases, with 15 bases separating them. The CDR3 has 11 residues. CDR3 nucleotides: TGCAGTGCACACCAAAGGGTGGGAGCTTTCTTT. As protein: CSAHQRVGAFF.

The rearrangement joins TRBV6-4 to TRBJ1-2; 7 bases line up with TRBD1. V lost 5 bases to trimming and J lost 5 bases; unmatched junction nucleotides: 8. The CDR3 covers 14 residues. From germline, CDR1 is MRHNA and CDR2 SNTAGT. CDR3 sequence reads: CASSPERQGYGYTF. The DNA for the CDR3 is TGTGCCAGCAGTCCCGAAAGACAGGGTTATGGCTACACCTTC.

The CDR3 loop reads CASSPRPKGHEQYF. The DNA of the CDR3 is TGTGCCAGCAGTCCCCGCCCCAAGGGGCACGAGCAGTACTTC. V is TRBV6-5 and J is TRBJ2-7; a possible D gene is TRBD1 (5 bases). From germline, CDR1 is MNHEY and CDR2 SVGAGI. This CDR3 spans 14 amino acids. V dropped 5 bases and J dropped 5 bases, with 16 bases sitting between them.

The chain is built from TRBV7-9 and TRBJ2-3; TRBD1 agrees at 9 bases. V gave up 6 bases and J gave up 0 bases; unmatched junction bases: 16. This CDR3 has 19 residues. Germline-derived CDR1 and CDR2 are SEHNR and FQNEAQ (reference sequence). The CDR3 coding sequence is TGTGCCAGCAGGACGAATTCCGGGACAGGGCTTTTTAGCACAGATACGCAGTATTTT. Its protein product is CASRTNSGTGLFSTDTQYF.

The chain couples TRBV6-5 to TRBJ1-5, with TRBD1 matching 8 bases. The germline V gene has CDR1 MNHEY and CDR2 SVGAGI. CDR3 length: 14 residues. Germline trimming cut 6 bases from V and 7 bases from J; bases unmatched to any gene: 8. CDR3 nucleotide sequence: TGTGCCAGCAGCCCCGACAGGGGTCGGCAGCCCCAGCATTTT. Translated, it gives CASSPDRGRQPQHF.

The genes are TRBV9 and TRBJ2-1, with 10 bases matching TRBD2. The CDR3 spans 15 residues. The germline V gene has CDR1 SGDLS and CDR2 YYNGEE. V shed 0 bases, J shed 4 bases, and the junction held 1 base outside the gene matches. CDR3 in amino acids: CASSVGTSGYNEQFF. The CDR3 nucleotides read TGTGCCAGCAGCGTAGGGACTAGCGGATACAATGAGCAGTTCTTC.

The rearrangement joins TRBV2 to TRBJ2-1; 9 bases line up with TRBD1. In germline, CDR1 is SNHLY, CDR2 FYNNEI. With V trimmed by 6 bases and J by 9 bases, 6 bases remained unmatched. The CDR3 is 13 residues long. The CDR3, as DNA: TGTGCCAGCAGGTCGACAGGGGGGATTGAGCAGTTCTTC. It yields the protein CASRSTGGIEQFF. The variable domain in full, completed from reference TRBV2 and TRBJ2-1, reads EPEVTQTPSHQVTQMGQEVILRCVPISNHLYFYWYRQILGQKVEFLVSFYNNEISEKSEIFDDQFSVERPDGSNFTLKIRSTKLEDSAMYFCASRSTGGIEQFFGPGTRLTVL.

This clone was observed a handful of times. CDR3: CASSEYGGQGNSPLHF. The CDR3 DNA is TGTGCCAGCAGTGAATATGGGGGACAGGGAAATTCACCCCTCCACTTT. The gene calls are TRBV25-1 and TRBJ1-6; 9 bases are shared with TRBD1. Germline V CDR1 and CDR2: MGHDK, SYGVNS. This CDR3 region has 16 residues. Germline trimming cut 0 bases from V and 7 bases from J; bases unmatched to any gene: 4.

The J gene is TRBJ2-6, the V gene TRBV7-9, with D maybe TRBD1 (5 bases). The CDR3 is 15 amino acids. Germline V gives CDR1 SEHNR, CDR2 FQNEAQ (reference sequence). Trimming stripped 1 base from V and 7 bases from J, with 11 bases between. The DNA for the CDR3 is TGTGCCAGCAGCTTAGAGTTAGGGGCAGCCAACGTCCTGACTTTC. Protein: CASSLELGAANVLTF.

The chain joins TRBV7-3 to TRBJ1-1, with D unresolved. The CDR3 is 13 residues long. V lost 3 bases to trimming and J lost 3 bases, with 8 bases between them. Germline CDR1 reads SGHTA; CDR2 reads FQGTGA. In DNA form, the CDR3 reads TGTGCCAGCAGCTTCCGGGAGTACACTGAAGCTTTCTTT. Translating it yields CASSFREYTEAFF.